One and the same sample provided the 10 T cell receptor beta chains below, sequenced in a study of blood T cell repertoires in COVID-19. Repertoires were generated with immunoSEQ multiplex PCR, while TCRdb's copy carries only in-frame clones and drops some. Of 150,000 to 200,000 clones detected, over 80% appear once; the ten largest clones hold over 6%. The sample consisted of peripheral blood. The receptors originated from a woman in her seventies with COVID-19, enrolled during active disease.

V and J are TRBV6-2 or TRBV6-3 and TRBJ1-2; maybe TRBD1 (6 bases). V was clipped by 5 bases and J by 8 bases, with 12 bases between them. Per germline, CDR1 MNHEY and CDR2 SVGEGT. The CDR3 loop spans 12 amino acids. The chain's CDR3 is CASSDHRDGYTF. The CDR3 region has the DNA TGTGCCAGCAGTGACCACAGGGACGGCTACACCTTC.

The V call is TRBV4-3, the J call TRBJ2-3; 11 positions match TRBD2. The V segment lost 0 bases and the J segment 2 bases; nucleotides outside the gene matches: 10. Germline lookup yields CDR1 LGHNA and CDR2 YSLEER. This CDR3 has 19 amino acids. The CDR3 coding sequence is TGCGCCAGCAGCCAAGAGTCGGGGGGGACTAGCGGAGTCACAGATACGCAGTATTTT. Its translation: CASSQESGGTSGVTDTQYF.

This clone appeared a few times. This CDR3 is CATKGDLWGEQFF. CDR3 nucleotide sequence: TGTGCCACCAAAGGGGATCTATGGGGTGAGCAGTTCTTC. The chain employs TRBV19 and TRBJ2-1; maybe TRBD1 (5 bases). V dropped 10 bases and J dropped 9 bases, with 19 bases sitting between them. Germline CDR1 is LNHDA and CDR2 is SQIVND (reference sequence). This CDR3 region has 13 residues.

The rearrangement joins TRBV3-1 (or the pseudogene TRBV3-2) to TRBJ1-1, with TRBD1 matching over 10 bases. Losses at the gene ends were 2 bases for V and 3 bases for J; bases not matched to a gene: 3. This CDR3 region has 15 residues. Germline V gives CDR1 LGHDT, CDR2 YNNKEL (reference sequence). The CDR3 reads CASSQRTGGDTEAFF. The CDR3 DNA reads as TGTGCCAGCAGCCAAAGGACAGGGGGGGACACTGAAGCTTTCTTT.

This chain joins TRBV5-5 and TRBJ2-2; TRBD2 is a possible D gene (5 bases). The V and J ends lost 3 bases and 7 bases respectively, with 10 bases between them. Germline lookup yields CDR1 SGHKS and CDR2 YYEKEE (reference sequence). This CDR3 comprises 13 residues. CDR3 amino acids: CASSSREFGELFF. As DNA, the CDR3 is TGTGCCAGCAGCTCCCGGGAATTCGGGGAGCTGTTTTTT.

CDR3 bases: TGTGCCAGCAGTGGGCAGGGCCCAGGGGGGCACGAGCAGTACTTC. This translates into CASSGQGPGGHEQYF. The rearrangement joins TRBV28 to TRBJ2-7; tentatively, D is TRBD1 (7 bases). Germline CDR1 and CDR2: MDHEN and SYDVKM. Trimming took off 5 bases at V and 5 bases at J, with 19 bases between the two ends. This CDR3 is built from 15 residues.

The chain's CDR3 is CASSSMRGGYEQYF. The CDR3, as DNA: TGTGCCAGCAGCTCGATGCGCGGGGGCTACGAGCAGTACTTC. This chain joins TRBV7-8 and TRBJ2-7; 7 positions match TRBD2. The CDR3 runs 14 residues. CDR1 and CDR2 (germline): SGHVS, FQNEAQ. V dropped 4 bases and J dropped 3; count of bases not matched to a gene: 6.

In the case of this clone: The germline gene is not matched at one end of the junction; a read error may be the cause. This chain joins TRBV5-1 and TRBJ2-7; 7 positions agree with TRBD1. This CDR3 comprises 15 residues. CDR1 is SGHRS and CDR2 is YFSETQ in the germline V gene. CDR3: CASSAWDRYPYGQYF. The CDR3 DNA follows: TGCGCCAGCAGCGCATGGGACAGATACCCTTACGGGCAGTACTTC. Full variable domain (remainder filled in from reference TRBV5-1 and TRBJ2-7): KAGVTQTPRYLIKTRGQQVTLSCSPISGHRSVSWYQQTPGQGLQFLFEYFSETQRNKGNFPGRFSGRQFSNSRSEMNVSTLELGDSALYLCASSAWDRYPYGQYFGPGTRLTVT.

V is TRBV27 and J is TRBJ2-1, with D unclear. The germline CDR1 and CDR2 sequences are MNHEY and SMNVEV (reference sequence). V shed 3 bases and J shed 8 bases, with 17 bases lying between them. The CDR3 runs 15 residues. CDR3 in DNA: TGTGCCAGCAGTTTCTACGGAGAGTTGGATCATGAGCAGTTCTTC. Translation gives CASSFYGELDHEQFF.

The chain uses TRBV5-3 and TRBJ2-7; TRBD2 agrees at 11 bases. TRBV5-3 is filed as an ORF, its function uncertain. V trimming: 4 bases; J trimming: 0 bases; junction bases outside the gene matches: 6. The CDR3 has 16 amino acids. In DNA, the CDR3 is TGTGCCAGAAGCGCCGGGACTAGCGGTTACTCCTACGAGCAGTACTTC. Translation: CARSAGTSGYSYEQYF.